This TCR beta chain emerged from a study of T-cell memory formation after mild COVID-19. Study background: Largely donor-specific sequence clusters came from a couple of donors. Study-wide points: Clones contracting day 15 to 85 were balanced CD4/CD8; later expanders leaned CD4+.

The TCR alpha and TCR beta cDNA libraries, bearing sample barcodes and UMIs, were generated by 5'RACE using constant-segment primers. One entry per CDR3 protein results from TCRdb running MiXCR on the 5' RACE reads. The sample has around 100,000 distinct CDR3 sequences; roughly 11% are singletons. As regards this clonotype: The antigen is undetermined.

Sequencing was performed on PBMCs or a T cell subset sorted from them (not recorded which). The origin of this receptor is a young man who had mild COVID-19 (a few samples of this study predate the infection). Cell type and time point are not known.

As DNA, the CDR3 is TGTGCCAGCAGCTTAGAAGGCAGATTAGGATCTGGCTACACCTTC. Translation gives CASSLEGRLGSGYTF. The chain links TRBV7-9 to TRBJ1-2; no definite D call. CDR1 is SEHNR and CDR2 is FQNEAQ in the germline V gene (reference sequence). The CDR3 has 15 residues. Deletions cut 1 base from V and 7 bases from J, with 16 bases between.